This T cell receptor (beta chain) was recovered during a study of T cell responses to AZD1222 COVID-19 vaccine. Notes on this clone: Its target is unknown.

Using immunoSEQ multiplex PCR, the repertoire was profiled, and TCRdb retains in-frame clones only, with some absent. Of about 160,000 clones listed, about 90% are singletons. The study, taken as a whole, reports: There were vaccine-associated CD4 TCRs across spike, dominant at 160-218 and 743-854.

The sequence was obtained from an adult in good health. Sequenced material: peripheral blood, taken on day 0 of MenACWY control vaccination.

CDR3 region: CASSPLSGGLSYNEQFF. As DNA, the CDR3 is TGTGCCAGCAGTCCGCTCAGCGGGGGGCTCTCATACAATGAGCAGTTCTTC. V and J are TRBV27 and TRBJ2-1; 9 bases align to TRBD2. The CDR3 runs to 17 residues. V trimming: 5 bases; J trimming: 4 bases; junction bases outside the gene matches: 12. Per germline, CDR1 MNHEY and CDR2 SMNVEV (reference sequence).